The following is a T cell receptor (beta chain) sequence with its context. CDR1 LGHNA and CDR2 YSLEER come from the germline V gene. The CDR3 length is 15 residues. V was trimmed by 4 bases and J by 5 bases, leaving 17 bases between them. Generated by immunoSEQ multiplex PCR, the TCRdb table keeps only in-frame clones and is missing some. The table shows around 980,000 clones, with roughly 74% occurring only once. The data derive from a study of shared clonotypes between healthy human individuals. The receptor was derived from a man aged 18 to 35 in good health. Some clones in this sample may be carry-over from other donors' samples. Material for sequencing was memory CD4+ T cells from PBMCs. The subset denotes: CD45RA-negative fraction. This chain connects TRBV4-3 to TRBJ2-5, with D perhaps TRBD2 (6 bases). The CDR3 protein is CASSPSRGSRETQYF. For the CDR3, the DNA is TGCGCCAGCAGCCCCTCTCGGGGGAGTCGGGAGACCCAGTACTTC.